These 3 T cell receptor beta chains were sequenced from one sample in a study of CD8 T cells in Susac syndrome. Random hexamers served to reverse transcribe roughly 0.45 to 1 ug RNA. Each CDR3 protein is one row after TCRdb ran MiXCR on the immunoSEQ multiplex PCR reads. The table lists about 160,000 distinct CDR3 sequences, around 93% of them singletons. Source material: CD4+ T cells from PBMCs. The source is a human donor in good health.

The gene calls are TRBV2 and TRBJ1-6; D gene ambiguous. The V end was cut by 6 bases, the J end by 8 bases, with 8 bases between. This CDR3 spans 12 amino acids. Germline-derived CDR1 and CDR2 are SNHLY and FYNNEI. CDR3 bases: TGTGCCAGCAGCGTTGATGATTCACCCCTCCACTTT. Residues: CASSVDDSPLHF.

This chain connects TRBV3-1 to TRBJ1-2, with a possible D match to TRBD1 (5 bases). Germline V lookup: CDR1 LGHDT, CDR2 YNNKEL (reference sequence). This CDR3 has 15 residues. Trimming stripped 0 bases from V and 7 bases from J, with 15 bases between. DNA of the CDR3: TGTGCCAGCAGCCAAGAACCGGGGCCTGGGAGTGGCTACACCTTC. Its protein is CASSQEPGPGSGYTF.

The rearrangement uses TRBV18 and TRBJ1-1, with D uncertain. Between the trimmed V and J ends, which lost 2 bases and 0 bases, there was a span of 7 bases. Per the germline V gene, CDR1 is KGHSH and CDR2 is LQKENI. CDR3 length: 14 residues. The CDR3 spells CASSPNGMNTEAFF. CDR3 bases: TGTGCCAGCTCACCAAACGGAATGAACACTGAAGCTTTCTTT.